The 9 T cell receptor beta chains given below trace back to one sample, sequenced in a study of blood T cell repertoires in COVID-19. Clones were read by immunoSEQ multiplex PCR, and TCRdb kept only the in-frame ones, dropping some. This sample has a few hundred thousand clones, with approximately 81% found just once. The sample comprised PBMCs or T cells enriched from blood (not recorded which). These receptors all stem from a woman aged 45 to 65 who had recovered from COVID-19.

The chain combines TRBV6-5 with TRBJ2-5, with D tentatively TRBD2 (6 bases). This CDR3 spans 13 amino acids. The germline V gene has CDR1 MNHEY and CDR2 SVGAGI. Trimming shortened V by 6 bases and J by 0 bases, and 8 bases separated the two germline ends. The CDR3 region is CASSRTNQETQYF. The CDR3 nucleotides read TGTGCCAGCAGCAGGACTAACCAAGAGACCCAGTACTTC.

In this sample, this clone turned up a few times. CDR3 sequence: CASSFSGTSSSYEQYF. DNA for the CDR3: TGTGCCAGCAGTTTCTCCGGGACTAGCTCCTCCTACGAGCAGTACTTC. V gene TRBV27 combines with J gene TRBJ2-7, with 9 bases lining up with TRBD2. The CDR3 loop spans 16 amino acids. With V trimmed by 3 bases and J by 0 bases, 6 bases remained unmatched. Looked up from germline, CDR1 is MNHEY and CDR2 is SMNVEV (reference sequence).

The gene calls are TRBV27 and TRBJ2-7; 12 positions agree with TRBD2. The germline V gene has CDR1 MNHEY and CDR2 SMNVEV (reference sequence). This CDR3 has 17 residues. The V and J ends lost 4 bases and 4 bases, in that order; junction bases with no gene match: 11. The CDR3 here is CASSSTTSGSWVYEQYF. The CDR3 nucleotides are TGTGCCAGCAGTTCCACGACTAGCGGGAGTTGGGTGTACGAGCAGTACTTC.

The genes are TRBV6-6 and TRBJ2-1, with D perhaps matching TRBD1 (6 bases). V lost 8 bases to trimming and J lost 4 bases, with 18 bases between them. CDR3 size: 15 residues. Looked up from germline, CDR1 is MNHNY and CDR2 is SVGAGI (reference sequence). CDR3 sequence reads: CASRSPQGTYNEQFF. In DNA, the CDR3 is TGTGCCAGCCGTTCTCCCCAGGGGACGTACAATGAGCAGTTCTTC.

This clone was found a few times. V usage is TRBV4-1 and J usage is TRBJ1-5, with 7 nucleotides matching TRBD1. Trimming took 6 bases from V and 6 from J; bases not matched to a gene: 8. The CDR3 spans 14 residues. Germline V CDR1 and CDR2: MGHRA, YSYEKL. CDR3 protein: CASSRQGVAQPQHF. Here the CDR3 DNA reads TGCGCCAGCAGTCGACAGGGAGTGGCTCAGCCCCAGCATTTT.

For the CDR3, the DNA is TGCGCCAGCAGCTCCGAGACAGGTGAGGGCACTGAAGCTTTCTTT. This sequence encodes CASSSETGEGTEAFF. The genes are TRBV5-1 and TRBJ1-1; the D gene is possibly TRBD1 (6 bases). Trimming shortened V by 3 bases and J by 4 bases, and 16 bases separated the two germline ends. This CDR3 contains 15 residues. Germline V gene sequence: CDR1 SGHRS, CDR2 YFSETQ.

The chain joins TRBV5-1 to TRBJ2-3; 8 nucleotides agree with TRBD2. Germline CDR1 reads SGHRS; CDR2 reads YFSETQ. V trimming: 4 bases; J trimming: 0 bases; junction bases outside the gene matches: 4. This CDR3 is built from 15 residues. CDR3 sequence (DNA): TGCGCCAGCAGCCCCAGCGGGGGAAGCACAGATACGCAGTATTTT. Protein: CASSPSGGSTDTQYF.

CDR3 DNA sequence: TGTGCCAGCAGCCAGGACAGGTTCACAGATACGCAGTATTTT. Translating gives CASSQDRFTDTQYF. The chain uses TRBV11-2 and TRBJ2-3, with 7 bases aligning to TRBD1. Per germline, CDR1 SGHAT and CDR2 FQNNGV. After removal of 5 bases from V and 2 bases from J, the junction contained 4 bases not matched to a gene. The CDR3 consists of 14 residues.

On this clone: Other DNA sequences in the same sample also yield this CDR3. This rearrangement joins TRBV5-1 to TRBJ2-7, with D possibly being TRBD1 (5 bases). This CDR3 is 14 amino acids long. V shed 0 bases and J shed 2 bases, with 9 bases lying between them. Looked up from germline, CDR1 is SGHRS and CDR2 is YFSETQ. The CDR3 DNA reads as TGCGCCAGCAGCTTGGAGGGCAGGGCCTACGAGCAGTACTTC. Its translation is CASSLEGRAYEQYF. Full variable domain (rest looked up from reference TRBV5-1 and TRBJ2-7): KAGVTQTPRYLIKTRGQQVTLSCSPISGHRSVSWYQQTPGQGLQFLFEYFSETQRNKGNFPGRFSGRQFSNSRSEMNVSTLELGDSALYLCASSLEGRAYEQYFGPGTRLTVT.